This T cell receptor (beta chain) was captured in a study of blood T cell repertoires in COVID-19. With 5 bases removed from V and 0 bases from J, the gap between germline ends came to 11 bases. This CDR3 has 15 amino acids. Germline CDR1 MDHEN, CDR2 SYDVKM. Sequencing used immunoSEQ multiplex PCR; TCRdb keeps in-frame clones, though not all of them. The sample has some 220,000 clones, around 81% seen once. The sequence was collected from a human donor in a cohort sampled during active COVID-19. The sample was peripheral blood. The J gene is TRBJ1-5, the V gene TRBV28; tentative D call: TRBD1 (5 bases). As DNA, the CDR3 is TGTGCCAGCAGTCCTCCGGGGGGTAGCAATCAGCCCCAGCATTTT. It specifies CASSPPGGSNQPQHF.